The TCR beta chain under discussion was sequenced for a study of Graves' ophthalmopathy and Graves' hyperthyroidism. Researchers took RNA transcripts and amplified TCR beta CDR3 regions from them. An initial RT-PCR round employing HTBI primers preceded a second-round multiplex PCR. TCRdb reanalysed the multiplex PCR reads using MiXCR and keeps one entry per CDR3 protein. The table lists a few hundred thousand distinct CDR3 sequences, over 20% of them singletons, with approximately 3.2% in the top ten. This CDR3 has 14 residues. The J segment lost 5 bases and the V segment lost 4 bases, leaving 6 bases of the junction unmatched. In germline, CDR1 is SGHRS, CDR2 YFSETQ.

The source is a young woman with stable Graves' hyperthyroidism. The chain is built from TRBV5-1 and TRBJ2-5; 9 bases align to TRBD2. The sequenced sample consisted of peripheral blood. The CDR3 DNA sequence: TGCGCCAGCAGCACGATAGCGGGAGTTGAGACCCAGTACTTC. As protein: CASSTIAGVETQYF.